The TCR beta chain under discussion was sequenced for a study of T-cell memory formation after mild COVID-19. Overall study: Largely, the TCR clusters proved donor specific.

TCR alpha and TCR beta cDNA libraries with sample barcodes and UMIs came from 5'RACE using constant-segment primers. TCRdb reanalysed the 5' RACE reads using MiXCR and keeps one entry per CDR3 protein. The sample has approximately 410,000 distinct CDR3 sequences, about a quarter seen once. General study findings and limits: Researchers report contracting CD4+ clones mostly in CM and EM, with CD8+ clones in EMRA.

There are 15 residues in the CDR3. V was trimmed by 0 bases and J by 4 bases, leaving 13 bases between them. Germline lookup yields CDR1 SQVTM and CDR2 ANQGSEA. For this clonotype: The antigen remains unidentified.

The J gene is TRBJ1-3, the V gene TRBV29-1; a possible D gene is TRBD1 (5 bases). The source of this sequence is an adult woman who had mild COVID-19 (a few samples of this study predate the infection). Cell type and time point are not known. The sample taken for sequencing was PBMCs or a T cell subset sorted from them (not recorded which). The CDR3 sequence is CSVEDPGIAGNTIYF. For the CDR3, the DNA is TGCAGCGTTGAAGATCCAGGGATAGCGGGAAACACCATATATTTT.